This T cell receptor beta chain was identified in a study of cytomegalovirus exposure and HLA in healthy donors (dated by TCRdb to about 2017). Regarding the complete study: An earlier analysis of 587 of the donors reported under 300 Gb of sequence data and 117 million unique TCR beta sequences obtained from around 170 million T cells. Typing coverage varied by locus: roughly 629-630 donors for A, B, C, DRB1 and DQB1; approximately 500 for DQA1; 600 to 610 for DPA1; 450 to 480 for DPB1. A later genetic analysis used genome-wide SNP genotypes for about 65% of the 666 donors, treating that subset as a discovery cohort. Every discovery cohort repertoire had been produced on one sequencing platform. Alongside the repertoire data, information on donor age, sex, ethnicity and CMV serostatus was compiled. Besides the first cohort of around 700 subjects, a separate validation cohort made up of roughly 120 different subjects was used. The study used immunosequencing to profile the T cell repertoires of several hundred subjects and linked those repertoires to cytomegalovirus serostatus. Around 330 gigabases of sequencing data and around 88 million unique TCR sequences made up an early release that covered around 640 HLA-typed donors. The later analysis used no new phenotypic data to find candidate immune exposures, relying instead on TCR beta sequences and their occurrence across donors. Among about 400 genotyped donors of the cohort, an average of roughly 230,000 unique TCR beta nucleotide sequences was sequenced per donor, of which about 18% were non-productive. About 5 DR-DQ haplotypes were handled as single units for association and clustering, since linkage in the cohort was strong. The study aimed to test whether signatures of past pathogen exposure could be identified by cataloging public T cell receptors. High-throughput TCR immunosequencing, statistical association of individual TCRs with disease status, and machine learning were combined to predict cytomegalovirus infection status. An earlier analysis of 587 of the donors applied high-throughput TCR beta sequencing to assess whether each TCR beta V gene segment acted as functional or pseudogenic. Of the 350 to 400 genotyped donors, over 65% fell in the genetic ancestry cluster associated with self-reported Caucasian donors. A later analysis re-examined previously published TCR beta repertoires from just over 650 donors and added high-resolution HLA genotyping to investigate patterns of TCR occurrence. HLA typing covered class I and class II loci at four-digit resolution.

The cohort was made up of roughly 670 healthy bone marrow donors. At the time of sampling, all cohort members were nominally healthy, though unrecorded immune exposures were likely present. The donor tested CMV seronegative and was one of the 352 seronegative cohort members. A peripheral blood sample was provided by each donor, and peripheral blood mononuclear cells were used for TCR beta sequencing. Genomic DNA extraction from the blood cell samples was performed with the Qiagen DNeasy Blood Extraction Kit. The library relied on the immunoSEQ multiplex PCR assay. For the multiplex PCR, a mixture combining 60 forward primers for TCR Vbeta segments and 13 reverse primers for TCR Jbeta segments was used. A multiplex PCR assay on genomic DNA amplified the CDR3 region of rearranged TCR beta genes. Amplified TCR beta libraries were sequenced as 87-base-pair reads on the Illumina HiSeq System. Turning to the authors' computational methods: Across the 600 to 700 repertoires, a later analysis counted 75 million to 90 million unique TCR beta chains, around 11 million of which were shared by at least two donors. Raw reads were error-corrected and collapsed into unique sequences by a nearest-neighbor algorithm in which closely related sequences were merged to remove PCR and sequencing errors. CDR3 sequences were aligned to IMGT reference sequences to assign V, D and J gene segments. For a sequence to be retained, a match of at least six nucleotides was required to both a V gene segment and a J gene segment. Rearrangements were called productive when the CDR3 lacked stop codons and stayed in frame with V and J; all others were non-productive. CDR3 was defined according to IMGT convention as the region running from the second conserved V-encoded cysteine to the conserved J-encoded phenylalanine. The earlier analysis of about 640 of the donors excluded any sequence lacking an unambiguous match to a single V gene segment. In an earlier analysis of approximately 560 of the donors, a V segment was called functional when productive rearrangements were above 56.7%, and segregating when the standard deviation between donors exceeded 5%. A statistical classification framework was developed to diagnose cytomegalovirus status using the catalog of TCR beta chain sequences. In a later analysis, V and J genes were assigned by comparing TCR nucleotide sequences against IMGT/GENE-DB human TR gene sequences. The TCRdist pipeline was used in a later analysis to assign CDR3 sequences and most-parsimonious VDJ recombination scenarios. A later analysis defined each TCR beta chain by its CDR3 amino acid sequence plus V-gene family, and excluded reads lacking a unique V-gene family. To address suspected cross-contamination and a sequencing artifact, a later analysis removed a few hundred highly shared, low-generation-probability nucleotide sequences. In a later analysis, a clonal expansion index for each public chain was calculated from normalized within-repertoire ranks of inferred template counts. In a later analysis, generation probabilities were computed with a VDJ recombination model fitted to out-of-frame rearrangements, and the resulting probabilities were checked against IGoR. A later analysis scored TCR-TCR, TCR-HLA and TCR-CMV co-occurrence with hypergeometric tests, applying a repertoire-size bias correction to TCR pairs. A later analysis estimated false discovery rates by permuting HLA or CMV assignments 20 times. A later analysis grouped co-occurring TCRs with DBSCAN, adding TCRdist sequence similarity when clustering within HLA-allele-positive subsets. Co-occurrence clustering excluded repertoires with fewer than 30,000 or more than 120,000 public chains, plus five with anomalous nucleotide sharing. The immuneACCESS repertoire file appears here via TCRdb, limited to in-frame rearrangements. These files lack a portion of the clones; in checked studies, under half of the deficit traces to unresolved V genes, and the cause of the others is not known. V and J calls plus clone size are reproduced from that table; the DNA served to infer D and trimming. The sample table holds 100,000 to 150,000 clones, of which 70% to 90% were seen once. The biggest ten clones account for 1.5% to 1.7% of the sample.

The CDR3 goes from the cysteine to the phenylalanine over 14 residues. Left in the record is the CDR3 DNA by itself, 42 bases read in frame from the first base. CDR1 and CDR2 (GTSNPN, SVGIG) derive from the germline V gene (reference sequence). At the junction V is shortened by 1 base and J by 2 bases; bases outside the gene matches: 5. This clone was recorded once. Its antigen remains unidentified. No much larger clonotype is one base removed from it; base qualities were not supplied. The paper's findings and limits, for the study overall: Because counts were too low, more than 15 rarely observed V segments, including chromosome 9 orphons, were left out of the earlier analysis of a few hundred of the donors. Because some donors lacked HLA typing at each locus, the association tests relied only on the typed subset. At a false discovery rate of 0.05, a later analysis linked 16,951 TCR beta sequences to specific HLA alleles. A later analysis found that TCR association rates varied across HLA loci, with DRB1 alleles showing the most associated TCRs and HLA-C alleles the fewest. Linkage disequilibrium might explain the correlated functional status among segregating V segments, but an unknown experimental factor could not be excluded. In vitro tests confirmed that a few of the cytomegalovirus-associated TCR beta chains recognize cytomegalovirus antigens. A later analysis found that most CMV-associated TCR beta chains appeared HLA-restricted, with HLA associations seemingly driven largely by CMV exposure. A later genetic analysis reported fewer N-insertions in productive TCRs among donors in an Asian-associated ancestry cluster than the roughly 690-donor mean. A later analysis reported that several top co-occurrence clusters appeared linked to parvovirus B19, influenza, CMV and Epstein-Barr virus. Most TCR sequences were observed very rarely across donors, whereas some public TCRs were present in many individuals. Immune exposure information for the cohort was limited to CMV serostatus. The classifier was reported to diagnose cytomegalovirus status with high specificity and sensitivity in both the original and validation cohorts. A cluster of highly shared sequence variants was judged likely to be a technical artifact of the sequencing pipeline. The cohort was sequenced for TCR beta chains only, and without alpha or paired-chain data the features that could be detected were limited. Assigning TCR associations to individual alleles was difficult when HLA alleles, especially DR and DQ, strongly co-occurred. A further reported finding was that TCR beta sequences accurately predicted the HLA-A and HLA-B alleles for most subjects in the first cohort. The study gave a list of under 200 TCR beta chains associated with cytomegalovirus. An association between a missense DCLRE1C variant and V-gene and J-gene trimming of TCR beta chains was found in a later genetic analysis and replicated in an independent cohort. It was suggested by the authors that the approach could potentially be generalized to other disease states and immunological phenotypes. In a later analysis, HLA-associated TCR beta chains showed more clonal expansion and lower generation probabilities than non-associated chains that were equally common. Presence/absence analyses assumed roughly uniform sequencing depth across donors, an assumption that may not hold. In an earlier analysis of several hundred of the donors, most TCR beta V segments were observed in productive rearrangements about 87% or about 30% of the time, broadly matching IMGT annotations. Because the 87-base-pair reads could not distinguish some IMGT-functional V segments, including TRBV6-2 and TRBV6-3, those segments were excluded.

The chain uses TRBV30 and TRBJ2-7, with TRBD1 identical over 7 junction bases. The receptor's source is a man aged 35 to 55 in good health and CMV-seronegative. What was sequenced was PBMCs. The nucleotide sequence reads TGTGCCTGGAGTGGTCACAGGGGCGCCTACGAGCAGTACTTC. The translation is CAWSGHRGAYEQYF.